This record looks at one T cell receptor beta chain sequence and its context. Antigen unknown. The data originate from a study of CD8+ T cells in alopecia areata. Regarding the study as a whole: Clonality was higher in lesional than normal scalp, especially in alopecia totalis/universalis.

RNA extraction was followed by reverse transcription into cDNA, which acted as the sequencing template. Generated by immunoSEQ multiplex PCR, the TCRdb table keeps only in-frame clones and is missing some. This sample yields about 76,000 clones, of which around 66% are seen a single time; 20% to 30% belongs to the top ten. The germline V and J ends were trimmed by 2 bases and 8 bases, with 21 bases remaining between them. The CDR3 covers 16 residues. Looked up from germline, CDR1 is KGHSH and CDR2 is LQKENI. As for treatment: oral pan-JAK inhibitor, 5-10 mg twice daily. This sequence was found in a human donor with alopecia areata. The sample was CD8+ T cells sorted from blood, taken at week 24, from a patient treated with tofacitinib. This chain connects TRBV18 to TRBJ1-1; D is undetermined. The CDR3, as DNA: TGTGCCAGCTCACCATTGACCCCCGCAAGGTGGCAAGAAGCTTTCTTT. Its translation: CASSPLTPARWQEAFF.